The 23 T cell receptor beta chains presented below share a single source sample, sequenced in a study of spatial heterogeneity in lung cancer. TCRdb reprocessed the 5' RACE reads with MiXCR, giving one entry per CDR3 protein. The data show 39,000 or so distinct CDR3 sequences, 3.1% seen once. The time point: sample taken at primary tumor resection. The specimen comprised normal lung tissue next to the tumor, sampled at surgery. Receptors were obtained from a male donor with early-stage non-small cell lung cancer.

This clonotype has only a few counts. The chain uses TRBV24-1 and TRBJ2-3, with 10 bases fitting TRBD2. Germline loops: CDR1 KGHDR, CDR2 SFDVKD. The ends lost 8 bases at V and 6 bases at J; junction bases unmatched: 4. The CDR3 is 13 residues long. CDR3 amino acids: CATKAGGTDTQYF. CDR3 sequence (DNA): TGTGCCACCAAAGCGGGGGGGACGGATACGCAGTATTTT.

This clonotype was detected ten times or more. The chain carries TRBV18 and TRBJ1-5; 7 bases fit TRBD1. V was clipped by 4 bases and J by 1 base; unmatched bases: 7. This CDR3 is built from 16 residues. Germline V gene sequence: CDR1 KGHSH, CDR2 LQKENI. CDR3 in amino acids: CASSLLTGTSNQPQHF. As DNA, the CDR3 is TGTGCCAGCTCACTGCTGACAGGGACGAGCAATCAGCCCCAGCATTTT.

This clonotype was detected many times. The chain combines TRBV4-1 with TRBJ1-1; no clear D gene. The CDR3 runs 13 residues. Trimming removed 0 bases from V and 1 base from J, with 3 bases in between. Germline assignment: CDR1 MGHRA and CDR2 YSYEKL. In DNA, the CDR3 is TGCGCCAGCAGCCAAGACAGGAACACTGAAGCTTTCTTT. Its translation is CASSQDRNTEAFF.

This clonotype was observed at least ten times. The J gene is TRBJ2-7, the V gene TRBV5-1; 11 bases are a match to TRBD1. The CDR3 contains 15 residues. Trimming took 4 bases from V and 4 from J; bases not matched to a gene: 7. Germline assignment: CDR1 SGHRS and CDR2 YFSETQ. The chain's CDR3 is CASSPPDRGPYEQYF. For the CDR3, the DNA is TGCGCCAGCAGCCCGCCGGACAGGGGGCCATACGAGCAGTACTTC.

The chain carries TRBV5-1 and TRBJ2-2, with unresolved D. There are 14 residues in the CDR3. The germline CDR1 and CDR2 sequences are SGHRS and YFSETQ. V dropped 4 bases and J dropped 1 base, with 8 bases sitting between them. CDR3 sequence reads: CASSEIQNTGELFF. The CDR3, as DNA: TGCGCCAGCAGCGAAATCCAGAACACCGGGGAGCTGTTTTTT.

This clonotype was counted many times. The chain joins TRBV12-3 or TRBV12-4 to TRBJ2-3; 8 nucleotides match TRBD2. The CDR3 has 14 amino acids. V shed 5 bases, J shed 4 bases, and the junction held 5 bases outside the gene matches. The CDR3 sequence: CASSPGTSADTQYF. CDR3 in DNA: TGTGCCAGCAGTCCTGGGACTAGTGCAGATACGCAGTATTTT.

A few counts support this clonotype. The chain couples TRBV10-1 to TRBJ2-3; either TRBD1 or TRBD2 may fit D (6 bases each). CDR3 size: 13 residues. V dropped 5 bases and J dropped 4 bases, with 10 bases sitting between them. The germline gives CDR1 WNHNN, CDR2 SYGVQD (reference sequence). CDR3 protein: CASSPGGPDTQYF. The CDR3 region has the DNA TGCGCCAGCAGTCCCGGGGGCCCAGATACGCAGTATTTT.

This clonotype was recorded at least ten times. The chain is built from TRBV2 and TRBJ1-1; 7 bases agree with TRBD1. CDR1 and CDR2 (germline): SNHLY, FYNNEI. The CDR3 totals 15 residues. V trimming: 8 bases; J trimming: 1 base; junction bases outside the gene matches: 10. The CDR3 nucleotides are TGTGCCAGCGGCCCACAGGGGAGAGCGAACACTGAAGCTTTCTTT. Translation gives CASGPQGRANTEAFF.

This clonotype was seen many times. The chain joins TRBV4-2 to TRBJ1-2, with 7 bases fitting TRBD1. The V segment lost 3 bases and the J segment 4 bases; nucleotides outside the gene matches: 11. This CDR3 contains 16 residues. Germline assignment: CDR1 LGHNA and CDR2 YNFKEQ. Written as DNA, the CDR3 is TGTGCCAGCAGCCACCTTCAGGGGGGGGCCTCCTATGGCTACACCTTC. Translating gives CASSHLQGGASYGYTF.

The table lists this clonotype with many counts. This chain connects TRBV6-6 to TRBJ1-3; perhaps TRBD1 as D (6 bases). The CDR3 runs to 17 residues. Germline V gene data show CDR1 as MNHNY and CDR2 as SVGAGI (reference sequence). V lost 1 base and J 0 bases, leaving 13 bases between the germline ends. The CDR3 region has the DNA TGTGCCAGCAGTTACTACCCAGGGGAACACTCTGGAAACACCATATATTTT. It encodes CASSYYPGEHSGNTIYF.

The chain couples TRBV6-2 or TRBV6-3 to TRBJ1-5, with D tentatively TRBD1 (5 bases). Trimming pared 4 bases from V and 0 bases from J, leaving 13 bases between. CDR3 length equals 16 residues. CDR1 and CDR2 (germline): MNHEY, SVGEGT. In DNA form, the CDR3 reads TGTGCCAGCAGTTCGACAGCGAGATATAGCAATCAGCCCCAGCATTTT. Protein: CASSSTARYSNQPQHF.

This clonotype was counted ten times or more. The chain couples TRBV27 to TRBJ2-5; D may match TRBD1 or TRBD2 (5 bases each). Trimming shortened V by 1 base and J by 2 bases, and 11 bases separated the two germline ends. CDR3 size: 15 residues. CDR1 and CDR2 (germline): MNHEY, SMNVEV (reference sequence). The chain's CDR3 is CASSLFGGRQETQYF. CDR3 in DNA: TGTGCCAGCAGTTTATTTGGGGGTAGGCAAGAGACCCAGTACTTC.

Many counts were recorded for this clonotype. CDR3 in amino acids: CASKNQGAANTEAFF. The CDR3 DNA reads TGTGCCAGCAAAAACCAGGGGGCGGCGAACACTGAAGCTTTCTTT. The chain is built from TRBV28 and TRBJ1-1; 8 bases agree with TRBD1. This CDR3 is 15 amino acids long. V lost 7 bases, J lost 1 base, and 8 bases stayed unmatched. Germline assignment: CDR1 MDHEN and CDR2 SYDVKM.

This clonotype was observed at least ten times. This chain links TRBV2 with TRBJ2-5; D unresolved. CDR1 is SNHLY, CDR2 FYNNEI, per germline. The ends were cut back, 6 bases at V and 4 bases at J, with 6 bases in the middle. The CDR3 consists of 11 residues. DNA of the CDR3: TGTGCCAGCAGGAGAGGAGAGACCCAGTACTTC. The encoded protein is CASRRGETQYF.

In this sample, this clonotype turned up many times. J is TRBJ2-7 and V is TRBV7-2, with 12 bases aligning to TRBD1. In germline, CDR1 is SGHTA, CDR2 FQGNSA. The junction had 6 bases not matched to a gene; V was cut back by 5 bases and J by 4 bases. This CDR3 spans 15 amino acids. The CDR3 spells CASSPGDRGLYEQYF. The CDR3 nucleotides are TGTGCCAGCAGCCCCGGGGACAGGGGGCTTTACGAGCAGTACTTC.

This clonotype occurred many times. The rearrangement links TRBV20-1 to TRBJ2-2; D is ambiguous. Trimming shortened V by 1 base and J by 0 bases, and 15 bases separated the two germline ends. CDR1 is DFQATT and CDR2 is SNEGSKA in the germline V gene (reference sequence). The CDR3 is made up of 17 amino acids. CDR3 in DNA: TGCAGTGCTAGAGGGGCGGTGAGACCCCCGAACACCGGGGAGCTGTTTTTT. Amino acid sequence: CSARGAVRPPNTGELFF.

Many counts were recorded for this clonotype. The chain couples TRBV20-1 to TRBJ2-3; TRBD1 matches at 8 bases. Germline assignment: CDR1 DFQATT and CDR2 SNEGSKA (reference sequence). CDR3 length: 15 residues. The V gene end was trimmed by 4 bases and the J gene end by 4 bases; junction bases not matched to a gene: 10. The CDR3 spells CSAKNSDRVSDTQYF. The CDR3, as DNA: TGCAGTGCTAAAAATTCGGACAGGGTGTCAGATACGCAGTATTTT.

This clonotype has a count of ten or more. The CDR3 DNA reads as TGCGCCAGCAGCCAAGGTATGGGGAGCGAGCAGTACTTC. Translating it yields CASSQGMGSEQYF. The J gene is TRBJ2-7, the V gene TRBV4-1, with TRBD2 as a possible D gene (5 bases). The CDR3 contains 13 residues. Germline CDR1 is MGHRA and CDR2 is YSYEKL. V was cut by 1 base and J by 6 bases, with 10 bases left in between.

Ten or more counts support this clonotype. The chain couples TRBV11-2 to TRBJ2-5; 7 nucleotides match TRBD2. Looked up from germline, CDR1 is SGHAT and CDR2 is FQNNGV. V trimming: 6 bases; J trimming: 7 bases; junction bases outside the gene matches: 11. The CDR3 totals 14 residues. In DNA, the CDR3 is TGTGCCAGCAGTCCCCGGGACTCGGGGGGGACCCAGTACTTC. Protein: CASSPRDSGGTQYF.

The chain carries TRBV5-1 and TRBJ2-3, with 7 positions matching TRBD2. The V segment lost 1 base and the J segment 8 bases; nucleotides outside the gene matches: 13. The CDR3 runs to 16 residues. Germline V gene sequence: CDR1 SGHRS, CDR2 YFSETQ. The chain's CDR3 is CASSLNTGIRGGTQYF. CDR3 DNA sequence: TGCGCCAGCAGCTTGAACACAGGCATCCGCGGGGGTACGCAGTATTTT. The complete variable domain, with remaining parts taken from reference TRBV5-1 and TRBJ2-3, reads KAGVTQTPRYLIKTRGQQVTLSCSPISGHRSVSWYQQTPGQGLQFLFEYFSETQRNKGNFPGRFSGRQFSNSRSEMNVSTLELGDSALYLCASSLNTGIRGGTQYFGPGTRLTVL.

The V gene is TRBV5-6, the J gene TRBJ2-1; 9 nucleotides align to TRBD1. Trimming took 3 bases from V and 7 from J; bases not matched to a gene: 5. The CDR3 is made up of 14 amino acids. Germline V gives CDR1 SGHDT, CDR2 YYEEEE. In DNA form, the CDR3 reads TGTGCCAGCAGCTGGGGACAGGGAGGGAATGAGCAGTTCTTC. Its translation: CASSWGQGGNEQFF.

This clonotype was observed at least ten times. The rearrangement uses TRBV6-5 and TRBJ2-1, with D uncertain. Trimming removed 4 bases at V and 8 bases at J, with 15 bases between. Germline V gene lookup returns CDR1 MNHEY and CDR2 SVGAGI. This CDR3 is 14 amino acids long. The CDR3 region has the DNA TGTGCCAGCAGTTCGGCTGGACCTAACGATGAGCAGTTCTTC. Its protein is CASSSAGPNDEQFF.

Many counts were recorded for this clonotype. The genes are TRBV19 and TRBJ1-2, with D possibly matching TRBD1 (6 bases). The CDR3 has 14 amino acids. Germline values: CDR1 LNHDA, CDR2 SQIVND (reference sequence). V lost 6 bases and J lost 6, with 17 bases in between. The CDR3 bases are TGTGCCAGTAGCTTTTTCTCACAGGGAAATGGCTACACCTTC. Translated: CASSFFSQGNGYTF.